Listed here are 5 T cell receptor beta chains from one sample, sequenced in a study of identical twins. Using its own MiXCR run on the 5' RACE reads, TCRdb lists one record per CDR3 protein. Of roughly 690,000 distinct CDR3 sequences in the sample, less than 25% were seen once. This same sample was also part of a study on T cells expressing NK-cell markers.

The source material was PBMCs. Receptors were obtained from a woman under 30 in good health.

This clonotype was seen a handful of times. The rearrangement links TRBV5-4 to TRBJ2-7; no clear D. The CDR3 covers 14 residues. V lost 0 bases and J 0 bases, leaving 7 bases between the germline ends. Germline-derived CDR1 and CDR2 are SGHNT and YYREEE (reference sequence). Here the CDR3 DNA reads TGTGCCAGCAGCTTGGAGTTGCCCTCCTACGAGCAGTACTTC. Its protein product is CASSLELPSYEQYF.

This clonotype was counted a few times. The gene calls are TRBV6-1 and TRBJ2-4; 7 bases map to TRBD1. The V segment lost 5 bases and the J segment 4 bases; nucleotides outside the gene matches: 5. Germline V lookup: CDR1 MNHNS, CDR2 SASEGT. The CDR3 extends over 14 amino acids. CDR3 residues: CASSPPTGKNIQYF. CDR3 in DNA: TGTGCCAGCAGTCCCCCGACAGGGAAAAACATTCAGTACTTC.

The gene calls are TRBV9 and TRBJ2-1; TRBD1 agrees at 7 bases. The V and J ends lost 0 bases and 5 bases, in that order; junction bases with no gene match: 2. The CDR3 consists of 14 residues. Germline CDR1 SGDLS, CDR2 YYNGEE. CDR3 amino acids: CASSVEGQNNEQFF. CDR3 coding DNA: TGTGCCAGCAGCGTAGAGGGACAGAACAATGAGCAGTTCTTC.

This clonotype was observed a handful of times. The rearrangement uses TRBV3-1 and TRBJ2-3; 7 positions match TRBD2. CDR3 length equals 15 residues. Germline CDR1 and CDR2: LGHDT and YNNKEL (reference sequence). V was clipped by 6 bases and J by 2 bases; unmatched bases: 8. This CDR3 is CASRRAGYNTDTQYF. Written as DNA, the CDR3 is TGTGCCAGCAGACGAGCGGGGTATAACACAGATACGCAGTATTTT.

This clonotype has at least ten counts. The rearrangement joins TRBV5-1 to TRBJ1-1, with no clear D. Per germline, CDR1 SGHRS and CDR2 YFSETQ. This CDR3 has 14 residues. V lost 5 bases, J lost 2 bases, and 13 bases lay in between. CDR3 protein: CASSSYRINTEAFF. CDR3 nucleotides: TGCGCCAGCAGTAGCTACCGGATAAACACTGAAGCTTTCTTT.